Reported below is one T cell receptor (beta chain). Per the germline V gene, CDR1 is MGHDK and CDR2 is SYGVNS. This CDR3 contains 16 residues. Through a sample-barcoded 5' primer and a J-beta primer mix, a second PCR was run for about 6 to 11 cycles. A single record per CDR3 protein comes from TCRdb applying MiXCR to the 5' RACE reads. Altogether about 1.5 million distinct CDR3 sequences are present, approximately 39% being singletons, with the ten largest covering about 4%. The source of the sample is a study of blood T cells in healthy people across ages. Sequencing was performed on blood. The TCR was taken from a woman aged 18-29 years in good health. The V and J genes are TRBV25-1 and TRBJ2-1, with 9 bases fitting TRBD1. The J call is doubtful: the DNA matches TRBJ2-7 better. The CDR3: CASSEIGTGLHNEQYF. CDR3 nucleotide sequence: TGTGCCAGCAGTGAAATCGGGACAGGGCTCCACAATGAGCAGTACTTC.